Presented here are 20 T cell receptor beta chains from one specimen sequenced in a study of OX40 agonist ivuxolimab in advanced cancers. Sequenced by immunoSEQ multiplex PCR; TCRdb stores in-frame clones only, minus some. The table lists some 39,000 clones, 79% of them singletons. The starting material was CD4+ or CD8+ T cells sorted from blood, obtained in a trial of the OX40 agonist ivuxolimab. The receptors were sampled from an adult with an advanced solid tumor such as melanoma, head and neck, liver or kidney cancer.

The chain links TRBV5-4 to TRBJ2-1; 9 positions match TRBD2. The V and J ends lost 4 bases and 4 bases, in that order; junction bases with no gene match: 12. Germline V gene data show CDR1 as SGHNT and CDR2 as YYREEE (reference sequence). CDR3 length equals 17 residues. CDR3 sequence: CASSPSGASGVYNEQFF. The CDR3 coding sequence is TGTGCCAGCAGCCCATCGGGGGCTAGCGGGGTTTACAATGAGCAGTTCTTC.

The chain joins TRBV2 to TRBJ1-6; 7 bases match TRBD1. Germline-derived CDR1 and CDR2 are SNHLY and FYNNEI. V lost 4 bases to trimming and J lost 4 bases; unmatched junction nucleotides: 10. This CDR3 is 17 amino acids long. This CDR3 reads CASSGKQGLRYNSPLHF. Here the CDR3 DNA reads TGTGCCAGCAGTGGGAAACAGGGGCTCCGATATAATTCACCCCTCCACTTT.

The chain combines TRBV10-1 with TRBJ2-1; TRBD1 matches at 8 bases. V trimming: 9 bases; J trimming: 6 bases; junction bases outside the gene matches: 10. Germline CDR1 reads WNHNN; CDR2 reads SYGVQD (reference sequence). The CDR3 is made up of 14 amino acids. The DNA of the CDR3 is TGCGCCAGTTCGACAGGGGAAGTCGGCAATGAGCAGTTCTTC. Translating gives CASSTGEVGNEQFF.

This chain uses TRBV6-5 with TRBJ1-1; 7 nucleotides match TRBD1. Germline V gives CDR1 MNHEY, CDR2 SVGAGI. V lost 6 bases and J lost 4; bases outside the gene matches: 11. The CDR3 runs 15 residues. The CDR3 DNA sequence: TGTGCCAGCAGCCCAGACAGGGCTCCATTCACTGAAGCTTTCTTT. Its translation: CASSPDRAPFTEAFF.

This sequence joins TRBV5-1 and TRBJ1-4; D possibly corresponds to TRBD1 (5 bases). CDR1 is SGHRS, CDR2 YFSETQ, per germline. The germline V and J ends were trimmed by 0 bases and 7 bases, with 13 bases remaining between them. The CDR3 totals 15 residues. In DNA form, the CDR3 reads TGCGCCAGCAGCTTGGCCAAGACAGCATTTGAAAAACTGTTTTTT. Residues: CASSLAKTAFEKLFF.

Only a few counts were recorded for this clone. An end of the junction differs from the germline gene, which may be a read error. The rearrangement joins TRBV10-3 to TRBJ1-1; unclear D gene. The CDR3 consists of 13 residues. Per the germline V gene, CDR1 is ENHRY and CDR2 is SYGVKD. The CDR3 DNA sequence: TGTGCCATCATTGAGGCGGGGATCACTGAAGCTTTCTTT. Its translation is CAIIEAGITEAFF.

The V and J genes are TRBV18 and TRBJ1-1; D remains ambiguous. The germline V gene has CDR1 KGHSH and CDR2 LQKENI. The CDR3 has 14 amino acids. Trimming left V 3 bases short and J 1 base short, with 9 bases between. The CDR3 protein is CASSPEWENTEAFF. The CDR3 nucleotides are TGTGCCAGCTCACCTGAGTGGGAGAACACTGAAGCTTTCTTT.

The gene calls are TRBV4-1 and TRBJ2-6; D is perhaps TRBD2 (5 bases). Deletions cut 3 bases from V and 3 bases from J, with 6 bases between. The CDR3 is made up of 14 amino acids. In germline, CDR1 is MGHRA, CDR2 YSYEKL. Here the CDR3 DNA reads TGCGCCAGCAGCCATGGGAGTGGGGCCAACGTCCTGACTTTC. It encodes CASSHGSGANVLTF.

The DNA for the CDR3 is TGTGCCAGCAGTGAATTGTCGGGACTCGAGCAGTACTTC. Its protein product is CASSELSGLEQYF. V and J are TRBV2 and TRBJ2-7, with a tentative D call TRBD2 (6 bases). Germline V gene sequence: CDR1 SNHLY, CDR2 FYNNEI. The V and J ends lost 2 bases and 6 bases respectively, with 11 bases between them. The CDR3 sequence is 13 residues long.

This clone was seen just once. V usage is TRBV19 and J usage is TRBJ2-5, with TRBD2 matching 11 bases. With V trimmed by 6 bases and J by 9 bases, 9 bases remained unmatched. Germline CDR1 reads LNHDA; CDR2 reads SQIVND (reference sequence). The CDR3 extends over 14 amino acids. CDR3 amino acids: CASSTRLAGSAQYF. The CDR3 DNA reads TGTGCCAGTAGCACACGACTAGCGGGGAGCGCCCAGTACTTC. The full variable domain, its missing parts supplied by reference TRBV19 and TRBJ2-5, is DGGITQSPKYLFRKEGQNVTLSCEQNLNHDAMYWYRQDPGQGLRLIYYSQIVNDFQKGDIAEGYSVSREKKESFPLTVTSAQKNPTAFYLCASSTRLAGSAQYFGPGTRLLVL.

The gene calls are TRBV29-1 and TRBJ1-5; D might be TRBD1 (6 bases). CDR1 and CDR2 from the germline V gene are SQVTM and ANQGSEA. This CDR3 is 15 amino acids long. The ends were cut back, 4 bases at V and 1 base at J, with 14 bases in the middle. The CDR3 sequence is CSVVVGAFSNQPQHF. DNA for the CDR3: TGCAGCGTTGTAGTGGGGGCGTTCAGCAATCAGCCCCAGCATTTT.

This sequence joins TRBV18 and TRBJ1-2, with D uncertain. Deletions cut 5 bases from V and 3 bases from J, with 7 bases between. The CDR3 totals 12 residues. Germline V lookup: CDR1 KGHSH, CDR2 LQKENI. The CDR3 region has the DNA TGTGCCAGCTCATCCTCAGACTATGGCTACACCTTC. Translated: CASSSSDYGYTF.

This chain uses TRBV1 with TRBJ1-2; the DNA was not compared with TRBD1, the D call given in the table. TRBV1 is a documented pseudogene. There are 15 residues in the CDR3. In nucleotides, the CDR3 is TGCACCAGCAGCCTAGGACAGGCCGCTAACTATGGCTACACCTTC. It specifies CTSSLGQAANYGYTF.

This chain joins TRBV27 and TRBJ2-7, with D perhaps TRBD1 (7 bases). This CDR3 is 15 amino acids long. Germline-derived CDR1 and CDR2 are MNHEY and SMNVEV (reference sequence). Deletions cut 7 bases from V and 3 bases from J, with 19 bases between. In DNA, the CDR3 is TGTGCCAGCAAGTGGGCGGGACAGACGTTCTACGAGCAGTACTTC. Its protein is CASKWAGQTFYEQYF.

The chain links TRBV5-1 to TRBJ2-3; D might be TRBD2 (6 bases). From germline, CDR1 is SGHRS and CDR2 YFSETQ. V was trimmed by 4 bases and J by 7 bases, leaving 16 bases between them. The CDR3 contains 14 residues. The CDR3 coding sequence is TGCGCCAGCAGCGGAGGGGACTCCCTCTATACGCAGTATTTT. Protein product: CASSGGDSLYTQYF. The full variable domain, with the rest looked up from reference TRBV5-1 and TRBJ2-3, is KAGVTQTPRYLIKTRGQQVTLSCSPISGHRSVSWYQQTPGQGLQFLFEYFSETQRNKGNFPGRFSGRQFSNSRSEMNVSTLELGDSALYLCASSGGDSLYTQYFGPGTRLTVL.

The J gene is TRBJ1-2, the V gene TRBV19; D perhaps matches TRBD1 (5 bases). V gave up 9 bases and J gave up 5 bases, with 22 bases separating them. CDR1 and CDR2 (germline): LNHDA, SQIVND (reference sequence). The CDR3 loop spans 15 amino acids. The CDR3 protein is CASKFNGDQGYGYTF. For the CDR3, the DNA is TGTGCCAGCAAATTTAATGGGGACCAAGGGTATGGCTACACCTTC.

The V call is TRBV14, the J call TRBJ2-7; 8 bases map to TRBD1. V trimming: 3 bases; J trimming: 6 bases; junction bases outside the gene matches: 10. CDR3 length equals 15 residues. Looked up from germline, CDR1 is SGHDN and CDR2 is FVKESK. The CDR3 spells CASSQDNWTGFEQYF. DNA for the CDR3: TGTGCCAGCAGCCAGGACAATTGGACAGGGTTCGAGCAGTACTTC.

V is TRBV6-5 and J is TRBJ1-1; TRBD1 agrees at 8 bases. The CDR3 has 14 amino acids. The germline gives CDR1 MNHEY, CDR2 SVGAGI. The J segment lost 2 bases and the V segment lost 5 bases, leaving 4 bases of the junction unmatched. The CDR3 spells CASSRRGRNTEAFF. The DNA of the CDR3 is TGTGCCAGCAGTCGCAGGGGGCGCAACACTGAAGCTTTCTTT.

This chain links TRBV28 with TRBJ1-1; D is possibly TRBD1 (5 bases). The length of the CDR3 is 11 residues. Germline V gene lookup returns CDR1 MDHEN and CDR2 SYDVKM. Trimming took off 4 bases at V and 13 bases at J, with 13 bases between the two ends. The CDR3 loop reads CASSSMGRGFF. DNA of the CDR3: TGTGCCAGCAGTTCTATGGGGCGCGGTTTCTTT.

The chain carries TRBV19 and TRBJ2-1; D call uncertain. Trimming removed 1 base from V and 4 bases from J, with 23 bases in between. Per germline, CDR1 LNHDA and CDR2 SQIVND (reference sequence). The CDR3 is 19 amino acids. The CDR3: CASSIVPESGFLRYNEQFF. DNA of the CDR3: TGTGCCAGTAGTATAGTCCCAGAATCCGGATTCTTGCGTTACAATGAGCAGTTCTTC.